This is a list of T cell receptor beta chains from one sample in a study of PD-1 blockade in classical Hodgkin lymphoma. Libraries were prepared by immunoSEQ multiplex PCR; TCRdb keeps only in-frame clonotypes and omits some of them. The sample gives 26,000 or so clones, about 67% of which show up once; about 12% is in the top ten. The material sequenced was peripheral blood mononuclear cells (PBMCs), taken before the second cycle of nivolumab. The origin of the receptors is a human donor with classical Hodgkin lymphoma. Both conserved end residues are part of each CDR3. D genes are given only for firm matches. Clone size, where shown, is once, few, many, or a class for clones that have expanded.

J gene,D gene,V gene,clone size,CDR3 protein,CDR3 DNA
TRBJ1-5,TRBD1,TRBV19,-,CASSMGQVSNQPQHF,TGTGCCAGTAGTATGGGACAGGTTAGCAATCAGCCCCAGCATTTT
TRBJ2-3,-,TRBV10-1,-,CASSEVPTDTQYF,TGCGCCAGCAGTGAGGTACCCACAGATACGCAGTATTTT
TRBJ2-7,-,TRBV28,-,CASSSPGTVEQYF,TGTGCCAGCAGTTCCCCAGGGACTGTAGAGCAGTACTTC
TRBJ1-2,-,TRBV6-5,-,CASSGYGYTF,TGTGCCAGCAGTGGGTATGGCTACACCTTC
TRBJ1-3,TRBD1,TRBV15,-,CATSRGDRGGSTIYF,TGTGCCACCAGCAGAGGGGACAGGGGAGGGAGCACCATATATTTT
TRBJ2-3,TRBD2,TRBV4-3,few,CASSRWRGLQSTDTQYF,TGCGCCAGCAGCCGTTGGCGGGGGTTACAAAGCACAGATACGCAGTATTTT
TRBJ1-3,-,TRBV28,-,CASSLNGLGSGNTIYF,TGTGCCAGCAGTCTCAATGGCCTGGGCTCTGGAAACACCATATATTTT
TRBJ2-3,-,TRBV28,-,CASNTISGATDTQYF,TGTGCCAGCAATACCATCTCAGGGGCGACAGATACGCAGTATTTT
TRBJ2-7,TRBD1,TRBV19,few,CASSMRGQGHEQYF,TGTGCCAGTAGTATGAGGGGACAGGGTCACGAGCAGTACTTC
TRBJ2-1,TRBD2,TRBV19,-,CASSITSGQYNEQFF,TGTGCCAGTAGTATAACTAGCGGACAATACAATGAGCAGTTCTTC
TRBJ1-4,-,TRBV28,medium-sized,CASSAPGFQNEKLFF,TGTGCCAGCAGCGCACCGGGATTTCAAAATGAAAAACTGTTTTTT
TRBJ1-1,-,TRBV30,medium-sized,CAWNGGTTEAFF,TGTGCCTGGAACGGCGGGACCACTGAAGCTTTCTTT
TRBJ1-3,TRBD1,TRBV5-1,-,CASKPQGDSGNTIYF,TGCGCCAGTAAACCCCAGGGGGACTCTGGAAACACCATATATTTT
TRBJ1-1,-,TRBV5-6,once,CASSLEGFTEAFF,TGTGCCAGCAGCTTGGAGGGATTCACTGAAGCTTTCTTT
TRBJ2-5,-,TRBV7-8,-,CALSETQYF,TGTGCCCTATCGGAGACCCAGTACTTC
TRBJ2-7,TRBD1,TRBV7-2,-,CASSLALSGQKPEQYF,TGTGCCAGCAGCTTAGCGCTATCGGGACAGAAACCCGAGCAGTACTTC
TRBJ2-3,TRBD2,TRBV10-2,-,CASSDGGELDTDTQYF,TGCGCCAGCAGTGACGGGGGGGAGCTGGACACAGATACGCAGTATTTT
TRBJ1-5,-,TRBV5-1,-,CASSLAAGSFSNQPQHF,TGCGCCAGCAGCTTGGCTGCAGGGAGTTTTAGCAATCAGCCCCAGCATTTT
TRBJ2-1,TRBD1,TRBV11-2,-,CATSSRGTGKNNEQFF,TGTGCCACCAGTAGTCGTGGGACAGGGAAAAACAATGAGCAGTTCTTC
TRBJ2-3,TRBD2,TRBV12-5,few,CASGLVVAGYGKTDTQYF,TGTGCTAGTGGTTTGGTGGTAGCGGGATACGGTAAAACAGATACGCAGTATTTT
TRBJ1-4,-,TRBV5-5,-,CASSFSAFPTNEKLFF,TGTGCCAGCAGCTTTTCAGCCTTCCCAACTAATGAAAAACTGTTTTTT
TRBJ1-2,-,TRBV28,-,CASSSTGILLGYTF,TGTGCCAGCAGTTCGACAGGTATTCTATTAGGCTACACCTTC
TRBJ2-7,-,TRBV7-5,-,CARSLSGTDSYEQYF,TGTGCCAGAAGCTTGTCCGGGACAGATTCCTACGAGCAGTACTTC
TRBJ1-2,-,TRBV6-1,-,CASSFGSGYGYTF,TGTGCCAGCAGTTTCGGGTCCGGCTATGGCTACACCTTC
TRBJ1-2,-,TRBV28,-,CASSLPTGVYGYTF,TGTGCCAGCAGTCTCCCCACAGGCGTCTATGGCTACACCTTC
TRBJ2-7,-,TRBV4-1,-,CASSRKNLGVTYEQYF,TGCGCCAGCAGCCGTAAAAATCTCGGAGTAACCTACGAGCAGTACTTC
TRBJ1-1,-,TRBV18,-,CASSPIVGVNTEAFF,TGTGCCAGCTCACCAATCGTAGGGGTGAACACTGAAGCTTTCTTC
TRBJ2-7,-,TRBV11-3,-,CASSKEGTSGIDEQYF,TGTGCCAGCAGCAAAGAGGGGACAAGTGGGATCGACGAGCAGTACTTC
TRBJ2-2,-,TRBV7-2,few,CASSLLNTGELFF,TGTGCCAGCAGTCTATTAAACACCGGGGAGCTGTTTTTT
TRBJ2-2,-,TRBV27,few,CASSPLTGELFF,TGTGCCAGCAGTCCTCTCACCGGGGAGCTGTTTTTT
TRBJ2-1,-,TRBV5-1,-,CASSSIGQYNEQFF,TGCGCCAGCAGCTCTATCGGACAGTACAATGAGCAGTTCTTC
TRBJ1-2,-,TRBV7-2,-,CASSLDVQRGNGYTF,TGTGCCAGCAGCTTAGACGTGCAAAGGGGCAATGGCTACACCTTC
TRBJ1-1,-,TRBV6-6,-,CASRSTGRTEAFF,TGTGCCAGCAGGTCCACAGGGCGCACTGAAGCTTTCTTT
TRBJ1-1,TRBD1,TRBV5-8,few,CASSPDDRDTEAFF,TGTGCCAGCAGCCCGGATGACAGGGACACTGAAGCTTTCTTT
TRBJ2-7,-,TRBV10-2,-,CASSTSGRGFSYEQYF,TGCGCCAGCAGTACATCTGGAAGGGGGTTCTCCTACGAGCAGTACTTC
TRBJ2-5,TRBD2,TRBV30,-,CAWSLGLGVETQYF,TGTGCCTGGAGTCTGGGACTAGGGGTGGAGACCCAGTACTTC
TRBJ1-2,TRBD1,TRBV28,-,CASRLQGFNYGYTF,TGTGCCAGCAGGCTACAGGGGTTTAACTATGGCTACACCTTC
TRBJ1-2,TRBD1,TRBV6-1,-,CASSDPGQGGYGYTF,TGTGCCAGCAGTGATCCCGGACAGGGGGGCTATGGCTACACCTTC
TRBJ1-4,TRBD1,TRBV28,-,CASSLRQGNEKLFF,TGTGCCAGCAGTTTACGACAGGGAAATGAAAAACTGTTTTTT
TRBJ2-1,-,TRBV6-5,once,CASGKRVLDYNEQFF,TGTGCCAGCGGTAAAAGGGTGCTCGACTACAATGAGCAGTTCTTC
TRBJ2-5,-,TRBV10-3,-,CAISDTETQYF,TGTGCCATCAGTGATACGGAGACCCAGTACTTC
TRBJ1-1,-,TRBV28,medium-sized,CASSVMARFSTEAFF,TGTGCCAGCAGCGTTATGGCGAGGTTTAGCACTGAAGCTTTCTTT
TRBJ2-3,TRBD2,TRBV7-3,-,CASSPSGRDTDTQYF,TGTGCCAGCAGCCCCTCCGGGAGGGACACAGATACGCAGTATTTT
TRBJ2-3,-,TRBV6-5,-,CASTGFADTQYF,TGTGCCAGCACCGGGTTTGCAGATACGCAGTATTTT
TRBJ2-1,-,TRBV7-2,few,CASSLRWLGRYGSYNEQFF,TGTGCCAGCAGCCTTAGGTGGTTAGGGAGATACGGTTCCTACAATGAGCAGTTCTTC
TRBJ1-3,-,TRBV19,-,CASSYWGQFGNTIYF,TGTGCCAGTAGTTACTGGGGGCAATTTGGAAACACCATATATTTT